The entry below describes one TCR beta chain. CDR1 WSHSY and CDR2 SAAADI come from the germline V gene. Trimming removed 6 bases from V and 11 bases from J, with 25 bases in between. This CDR3 comprises 15 residues. The record originates from a study of shared T cell receptors in the human thymus. Profiled with immunoSEQ multiplex PCR; TCRdb holds only in-frame clones, not every one. The sample yields 700,000 or so clones, 70% to 90% seen once. These records were also assigned to another study, of human thymus T cells. That source reports: Resections obtained during corrective heart surgery supplied the thymus tissue.

This chain connects TRBV10-2 to TRBJ1-1, with D unresolved. The clonotype was recovered from a girl under three years old with a congenital heart defect. Sequencing used thymocytes. CDR3 amino acids: CASSLTRGAVVQAFF. In nucleotides, the CDR3 is TGCGCCAGCAGCCTCACGCGGGGAGCGGTCGTTCAGGCTTTCTTT.